Following are 30 T cell receptor beta chains from one sample sequenced in a study of tumour-infiltrating T cells in Burkitt lymphoma. Repertoires were generated with immunoSEQ multiplex PCR, while TCRdb's copy carries only in-frame clones and drops some. The sample lists about 1,500 clones, 17% occurring once. Specimen: tumor tissue. These receptor sequences come from a human donor with Burkitt lymphoma.

This clone was observed a few times. The genes are TRBV19 and TRBJ1-2; D possibly corresponds to TRBD1 (5 bases). Germline V CDR1 and CDR2: LNHDA, SQIVND (reference sequence). Trimming took 11 bases from V and 4 from J, leaving 20 bases between them. CDR3 length: 14 amino acids. The CDR3 bases are TGTGCCCTCTGGACGGGGGAGGCAGGCTATGGCTACACCTTC. It specifies CALWTGEAGYGYTF. Using reference TRBV19 and TRBJ1-2 for the parts outside the CDR3, the full variable domain is DGGITQSPKYLFRKEGQNVTLSCEQNLNHDAMYWYRQDPGQGLRLIYYSQIVNDFQKGDIAEGYSVSREKKESFPLTVTSAQKNPTAFYLCALWTGEAGYGYTFGSGTRLTVV.

In this sample, this clone turned up a few times. CDR3 nucleotide sequence: TGTGCCAGCAGTAAGGGGCAGTTAGAGACCCAGTACTTC. This sequence encodes CASSKGQLETQYF. This sequence joins TRBV9 and TRBJ2-5, with D tentatively TRBD1 (5 bases). CDR1 is SGDLS and CDR2 is YYNGEE in the germline V gene. The CDR3 spans 13 residues. V was trimmed by 5 bases and J by 4 bases, leaving 12 bases between them.

The genes are TRBV5-4 and TRBJ2-7; D uncertain. Germline V CDR1 and CDR2: SGHNT, YYREEE (reference sequence). The germline V and J ends were trimmed by 4 bases and 7 bases, with 12 bases remaining between them. The CDR3 is 12 amino acids. The CDR3 bases are TGTGCCAGCAGCGACCTTACGCGGGAGCAGTACTTC. Translation gives CASSDLTREQYF.

There are a few counts of this clone. The V and J genes are TRBV2 and TRBJ2-1; the D gene is possibly TRBD2 (5 bases). Per the germline V gene, CDR1 is SNHLY and CDR2 is FYNNEI. The V and J ends lost 3 bases and 9 bases respectively, with 15 bases between them. The length of the CDR3 is 14 residues. CDR3 sequence reads: CASSDRLANFEQFF. CDR3 coding DNA: TGTGCCAGCAGTGATCGGCTAGCAAACTTTGAGCAGTTCTTC.

The chain uses TRBV10-2 and TRBJ2-7; D is unclear. The V end was cut by 3 bases, the J end by 4 bases, with 7 bases between. Looked up from germline, CDR1 is WSHSY and CDR2 is SAAADI. The CDR3 covers 12 residues. CDR3 in amino acids: CASSDSAYEQYF. CDR3 bases: TGCGCCAGCAGTGACTCAGCGTACGAGCAGTACTTC.

V is TRBV13 and J is TRBJ1-3; weak D call: TRBD1 (5 bases). V was shortened by 5 bases and J by 0 bases, with 14 bases between the two germline ends. The CDR3 is 16 residues long. From germline, CDR1 is PRHDT and CDR2 FYEKMQ (reference sequence). Here the CDR3 reads CASSPRQLYSGNTIYF. In DNA, the CDR3 is TGTGCCAGCAGCCCCCGACAGTTGTACTCTGGAAACACCATATATTTT.

This clone was observed a few times. The sample has other DNA sequences that encode this CDR3 too. The CDR3 DNA follows: TGTGCCAGCAGCCCCCTTGAGGGTGCAGGGCGCGGCTACACCTTC. It is translated as CASSPLEGAGRGYTF. The chain joins TRBV4-2 to TRBJ1-2, with D possibly TRBD1 on 5 matching bases. Germline loops: CDR1 LGHNA, CDR2 YNFKEQ. The CDR3 consists of 15 residues. The ends were cut back, 4 bases at V and 8 bases at J, with 20 bases in the middle.

The rearrangement joins TRBV27 to TRBJ1-6; 9 positions agree with TRBD1. This CDR3 has 16 amino acids. The junction had 6 bases not matched to a gene; V was cut back by 6 bases and J by 3 bases. Germline CDR1 MNHEY, CDR2 SMNVEV (reference sequence). CDR3 sequence (DNA): TGTGCCAGCAGCCGATCGGGACAGGGCTATAATTCACCCCTCCACTTT. Residues: CASSRSGQGYNSPLHF.

J is TRBJ1-2 and V is TRBV18; TRBD1 might be the D (5 bases). The CDR3 extends over 13 amino acids. The germline V and J ends were trimmed by 4 bases and 8 bases, with 14 bases remaining between them. Germline V CDR1 and CDR2: KGHSH, LQKENI. This chain's CDR3 is CASSRDGLRGYTF. The CDR3 bases are TGTGCCAGCTCACGGGACGGGTTGAGGGGCTACACCTTC.

The DNA of the CDR3 is TGTGCCAGCAAAACCGGGACAGGGGATTCCTACGAGCAGTACTTC. This translates into CASKTGTGDSYEQYF. V and J are TRBV27 and TRBJ2-7; 10 bases map to TRBD1. The CDR3 is 15 residues long. Germline assignment: CDR1 MNHEY and CDR2 SMNVEV (reference sequence). J was trimmed by 1 base and V by 7 bases; bases with no gene match: 7.

The V and J genes are TRBV11-2 and TRBJ1-4; tentatively, D is TRBD1 (6 bases). The germline V gene has CDR1 SGHAT and CDR2 FQNNGV. CDR3 length equals 17 residues. Trimming shortened V by 1 base and J by 0 bases, and 12 bases separated the two germline ends. The DNA for the CDR3 is TGTGCCAGCAGCTTAGTAGGGACAACCGCAACTAATGAAAAACTGTTTTTT. Translating gives CASSLVGTTATNEKLFF.

This clone was counted only a few times. The chain employs TRBV11-3 and TRBJ1-5; no clear D gene. The V gene's germline CDR1 is SGHNT and CDR2 YENEEA. With 5 bases removed from V and 4 bases from J, the gap between germline ends came to 18 bases. The CDR3 has 16 amino acids. The CDR3: CASSPLQGRGNQPQHF. The CDR3 DNA follows: TGTGCCAGCAGCCCATTACAAGGGCGAGGTAATCAGCCCCAGCATTTT. Full variable domain (outside the CDR3, taken from reference TRBV11-3 and TRBJ1-5): EAGVVQSPRYKIIEKKQPVAFWCNPISGHNTLYWYLQNLGQGPELLIRYENEEAVDDSQLPKDRFSAERLKGVDSTLKIQPAELGDSAVYLCASSPLQGRGNQPQHFGDGTRLSIL.

This chain links TRBV5-4 with TRBJ1-2; weak D call: TRBD1 (5 bases). Germline CDR1 and CDR2: SGHNT and YYREEE (reference sequence). CDR3 length: 12 amino acids. Trimming cost V 4 bases and J 4 bases, with 8 bases left between them. Written as DNA, the CDR3 is TGTGCCAGCAGCACAGGTCCCTATGGCTACACCTTC. Protein product: CASSTGPYGYTF. Using reference TRBV5-4 and TRBJ1-2 for the parts outside the CDR3, the full variable domain is ETGVTQSPTHLIKTRGQQVTLRCSSQSGHNTVSWYQQALGQGPQFIFQYYREEENGRGNFPPRFSGLQFPNYSSELNVNALELDDSALYLCASSTGPYGYTFGSGTRLTVV.

The chain employs TRBV19 and TRBJ2-6; D may match TRBD1 or TRBD2 (5 bases each). Germline assignment: CDR1 LNHDA and CDR2 SQIVND (reference sequence). The length of the CDR3 is 16 residues. V lost 5 bases, J lost 4 bases, and 15 bases lay in between. CDR3 coding DNA: TGTGCCAGTAGTCCTCCCCAGGGAGAAGGGGCCAACGTCCTGACTTTC. It specifies CASSPPQGEGANVLTF.

The chain carries TRBV7-3 and TRBJ2-1; D unresolved. Germline V gene data show CDR1 as SGHTA and CDR2 as FQGTGA. The CDR3 has 14 amino acids. Trimming pared 2 bases from V and 6 bases from J, leaving 11 bases between. The CDR3 coding sequence is TGTGCCAGCAGCTTAGGGGTCCATTCCAATGAGCAGTTCTTC. This translates into CASSLGVHSNEQFF.

The sample holds a few counts of this clone. The CDR3 loop is CAWREVNDYEQYF. DNA of the CDR3: TGTGCCTGGAGGGAAGTTAATGACTACGAGCAGTACTTC. The chain joins TRBV30 to TRBJ2-7; D remains unclear. V was trimmed by 3 bases and J by 3 bases, leaving 12 bases between them. The length of the CDR3 is 13 residues. Germline V gene lookup returns CDR1 GTSNPN and CDR2 SVGIG (reference sequence).

This clone was counted only a few times. The rearrangement uses TRBV7-8 and TRBJ2-3; TRBD2 is a possible D gene (6 bases). Germline V CDR1 and CDR2: SGHVS, FQNEAQ. CDR3 length equals 15 residues. The V end was cut by 10 bases, the J end by 3 bases, with 20 bases between. Here the CDR3 reads CATRVGDFSTDTQYF. The CDR3, as DNA: TGTGCCACCCGGGTAGGGGACTTCTCGACAGATACGCAGTATTTT.

This clone appeared a few times. The chain couples TRBV30 to TRBJ1-5, with 7 bases identical to TRBD1. The CDR3 loop spans 17 amino acids. Germline CDR1 is GTSNPN and CDR2 is SVGIG (reference sequence). The V gene end was trimmed by 2 bases and the J gene end by 3 bases; junction bases not matched to a gene: 13. CDR3 bases: TGTGCCTGGAGTCTGACCCGAGGACAGGCCATCAATCAGCCCCAGCATTTT. It is translated as CAWSLTRGQAINQPQHF.

This clone was observed a few times. The chain uses TRBV7-2 and TRBJ2-1; 14 bases agree with TRBD2. Unmatched junction bases numbered 4, after V lost 1 base and J lost 8 bases. There are 16 residues in the CDR3. The germline V gene encodes CDR1 SGHTA and CDR2 FQGNSA. In nucleotides, the CDR3 is TGTGCCAGCAGCTTAGGACTAGCGGGGGGGCTTGATGAGCAGTTCTTC. Protein product: CASSLGLAGGLDEQFF.

This clone was counted only a few times. The chain has TRBV29-1 and TRBJ1-1, with D hard to call. The germline gives CDR1 SQVTM, CDR2 ANQGSEA. The CDR3 has 13 amino acids. Trimming removed 4 bases at V and 0 bases at J, with 9 bases between. The CDR3 bases are TGCAGCGTTGTCCCCAGTTTGAACACTGAAGCTTTCTTT. Translating it yields CSVVPSLNTEAFF.

This clone has more than one count but fewer than ten. This chain links TRBV6-1 with TRBJ2-2, with 8 bases aligning to TRBD1. The CDR3 runs to 17 residues. Germline CDR1 is MNHNS and CDR2 is SASEGT. The junction had 6 bases not matched to a gene; V was cut back by 3 bases and J by 0 bases. The CDR3 region has the DNA TGTGCCAGCAGTGATACCGACAGGGGCACGAACACCGGGGAGCTGTTTTTT. Protein: CASSDTDRGTNTGELFF.

V and J are TRBV5-8 and TRBJ2-4; 7 bases line up with TRBD2. The germline V gene encodes CDR1 SGHTS and CDR2 YDEGEE. The CDR3 spans 17 residues. V shed 6 bases and J 0 bases; nucleotides not matched to a gene: 12. The CDR3 region has the DNA TGTGCCAGCACCCCGTGGAGCGGGGTACTAGCCAAAAACATTCAGTACTTC. Protein sequence: CASTPWSGVLAKNIQYF.

This sequence joins TRBV13 and TRBJ2-5; 11 bases map to TRBD2. CDR1 PRHDT and CDR2 FYEKMQ come from the germline V gene (reference sequence). CDR3 length: 15 amino acids. V was clipped by 6 bases and J by 1 base; unmatched bases: 4. Here the CDR3 DNA reads TGTGCCAGCAGTCTTAGCGGGAGGGCCCAAGAGACCCAGTACTTC. Protein: CASSLSGRAQETQYF.

The chain couples TRBV6-1 to TRBJ1-5; a possible D gene is TRBD1 (6 bases). V lost 1 base to trimming and J lost 1 base, with 17 bases between them. CDR1 is MNHNS, CDR2 SASEGT, per germline. The CDR3 runs to 18 residues. The DNA of the CDR3 is TGTGCCAGCAGTGAAGTCGCGGGGGGCGTCTCGAGCAATCAGCCCCAGCATTTT. Translated: CASSEVAGGVSSNQPQHF.

The chain is built from TRBV29-1 and TRBJ2-2; D gene ambiguous. V gave up 5 bases and J gave up 3 bases, with 13 bases separating them. This CDR3 spans 14 amino acids. CDR1 and CDR2 (germline): SQVTM, ANQGSEA. The DNA for the CDR3 is TGCAGCGTTACGAAAGGGCTTGACACCGGGGAGCTGTTTTTT. Encoded protein: CSVTKGLDTGELFF.

The CDR3 is CASSLIGTGENYEQYF. The CDR3 DNA is TGTGCCAGCAGCTTAATTGGGACAGGGGAGAACTACGAGCAGTACTTC. The gene calls are TRBV7-9 and TRBJ2-7, with 10 bases fitting TRBD1. Germline CDR1 SEHNR, CDR2 FQNEAQ (reference sequence). This CDR3 region has 16 residues. V shed 2 bases, J shed 3 bases, and the junction held 7 bases outside the gene matches.

This clone was observed a few times. The chain has TRBV4-3 and TRBJ2-1; 10 bases are shared with TRBD2. The J segment lost 2 bases and the V segment lost 4 bases, leaving 8 bases of the junction unmatched. Germline lookup yields CDR1 LGHNA and CDR2 YSLEER. The CDR3 totals 17 residues. CDR3 DNA sequence: TGCGCCAGCAGCCCAAGCCCTAGCGGGAGCCCCTACAATGAGCAGTTCTTC. Protein product: CASSPSPSGSPYNEQFF.

The chain recombines TRBV7-9 with TRBJ2-5; D is unclear. V lost 4 bases to trimming and J lost 5 bases, with 8 bases between them. The CDR3 contains 12 residues. Germline V gives CDR1 SEHNR, CDR2 FQNEAQ (reference sequence). The DNA for the CDR3 is TGTGCCAGCAGCTCGGGCTGGGAGACCCAGTACTTC. Translated: CASSSGWETQYF.

The rearrangement joins TRBV6-1 to TRBJ1-2, with 7 bases lining up with TRBD1. The CDR3 has 12 residues. V lost 10 bases and J lost 4; bases outside the gene matches: 6. Per the germline V gene, CDR1 is MNHNS and CDR2 is SASEGT. The CDR3: CATSTGSYGYTF. The CDR3, as DNA: TGTGCCACCTCGACAGGGAGCTATGGCTACACCTTC.

This clone was found a few times. The V call is TRBV29-1, the J call TRBJ1-1; weak D call: TRBD1 (6 bases). Germline lookup yields CDR1 SQVTM and CDR2 ANQGSEA. The CDR3 runs to 13 residues. The germline V and J ends were trimmed by 4 bases and 4 bases, with 13 bases remaining between them. The CDR3 DNA sequence: TGCAGCGTTGCGCGGGGGCTCGGCACTGAAGCTTTCTTT. Translating it yields CSVARGLGTEAFF.